This T cell receptor (beta chain) stems from a study of T cell responses to AZD1222 COVID-19 vaccine. Study conclusions and caveats: Donors, mostly white British, included more females; clonal diversity was possibly underestimated.

Concerning this clone itself: Its antigen is not known.

Germline CDR1 is SQVTM and CDR2 is ANQGSEA. This CDR3 region has 12 residues. V was trimmed by 6 bases and J by 3 bases, leaving 8 bases between them. Here immunoSEQ multiplex PCR was the method, and the copy in TCRdb shows in-frame clones only, minus some. The table lists roughly 120,000 clones, around 90% of them singletons, with more than 4% in the top ten. This sequence originates from an adult in good health. This chain joins TRBV29-1 and TRBJ2-2; D is unclear. Here the sequenced sample was peripheral blood, taken on day 0 of AZD1222 vaccination. The CDR3 DNA reads TGCAGCGTCCGACTGGACACCGGGGAGCTGTTTTTT. Translated, it gives CSVRLDTGELFF.